The 21 T cell receptor beta chains reported below all come from one sample, sequenced in a study of tumor-infiltrating lymphocytes in primary liver carcinoma. Priming with a constant-region primer yielded TCR beta cDNA from about 510 ng total RNA. Sequencing libraries for TCR beta derived from three nested multiplex PCR rounds that used slightly modified ARM-PCR. TRBV1-TRBV30 forward and Cbeta reverse primers drove the first two roughly 11-cycle rounds. TCRdb ran MiXCR on the multiplex PCR reads and lists one entry per CDR3 protein. This sample yields more than 150,000 distinct CDR3 sequences, of which over 50% are seen a single time; around 68% belongs to the top ten. Unsorted whole blood yielded blood RNA, and germline DNA was extracted as well. The sequenced sample consisted of peripheral blood. Receptor source: a man aged 40-49 years with primary liver carcinoma and hepatitis B virus infection.

This clonotype has a count of ten or more. V and J are TRBV10-3 and TRBJ2-2; TRBD1 might be the D (5 bases). The CDR3 spans 14 residues. In germline, CDR1 is ENHRY, CDR2 SYGVKD. V lost 0 bases and J 7 bases, leaving 9 bases between the germline ends. The CDR3 reads CAISESRDDGELFF. For the CDR3, the DNA is TGTGCCATCAGTGAGTCCAGGGATGACGGGGAGCTGTTTTTT.

This clonotype was recorded many times. V usage is TRBV4-2 and J usage is TRBJ1-1, with a tentative D call TRBD1 (6 bases). From germline, CDR1 is LGHNA and CDR2 YNFKEQ. The V and J ends lost 0 bases and 5 bases respectively, with 10 bases between them. The CDR3 loop spans 14 amino acids. The CDR3 sequence: CASSQDRTVTEAFF. CDR3 nucleotide sequence: TGTGCCAGCAGCCAAGATCGGACAGTGACTGAAGCTTTCTTT.

As concerns this clonotype: An end of the junction does not agree with germline; a read error may underlie this. J is TRBJ2-5 and V is TRBV11-2, with TRBD2 matching 10 bases. The CDR3 is 17 residues long. Germline V gene sequence: CDR1 SGHAT, CDR2 FQNNGV. The CDR3 bases are TGTGCCAGCAGCTTAGGGCTAGCGGGAGTGGACCAAGAGACACAGTACTTC. Translating it yields CASSLGLAGVDQETQYF.

This clonotype was found once. The chain combines TRBV6-6 with TRBJ2-5; perhaps TRBD1 as D (6 bases). The CDR3 sequence is 17 residues long. The V gene's germline CDR1 is MNHNY and CDR2 SVGAGI (reference sequence). V was pared by 2 bases and J by 2 bases, with 18 bases between. Here the CDR3 reads CASSYGSSRGGQETQYF. In DNA, the CDR3 is TGTGCCAGCAGTTACGGTTCTTCCAGGGGTGGGCAAGAGACCCAGTACTTC.

The chain employs TRBV12-3 or TRBV12-4 and TRBJ2-1; D not certain. The CDR3 contains 15 residues. V dropped 3 bases and J dropped 15 bases, with 24 bases sitting between them. Here the CDR3 reads CASSFRPPRPGRPFF. The CDR3 DNA follows: TGTGCCAGCAGTTTTCGCCCTCCCCGGCCCGGTAGGCCGTTCTTC.

This clonotype showed up just once. V usage is TRBV11-3 and J usage is TRBJ2-2; unclear D gene. The CDR3 consists of 12 residues. Trimming left V 10 bases short and J 7 bases short, with 13 bases between. CDR1 and CDR2 from the germline V gene are SGHNT and YENEEA. The CDR3 sequence: CAKSPYGGELFF. Written as DNA, the CDR3 is TGTGCCAAAAGCCCTTACGGCGGGGAGCTGTTTTTT. Using reference TRBV11-3 and TRBJ2-2 for the parts outside the CDR3, the full variable domain is EAGVVQSPRYKIIEKKQPVAFWCNPISGHNTLYWYLQNLGQGPELLIRYENEEAVDDSQLPKDRFSAERLKGVDSTLKIQPAELGDSAVYLCAKSPYGGELFFGEGSRLTVL.

The genes are TRBV30 and TRBJ1-4; 7 positions agree with TRBD1. V was clipped by 2 bases and J by 11 bases; unmatched bases: 8. The CDR3 consists of 13 residues. CDR1 is GTSNPN and CDR2 is SVGIG in the germline V gene (reference sequence). The CDR3 reads CAWSRGPDEKLFF. The CDR3 bases are TGTGCCTGGAGTAGGGGGCCCGACGAGAAACTGTTTTTT.

This clonotype was seen many times. V usage is TRBV11-2 and J usage is TRBJ2-7; TRBD1 matches at 7 bases. V was clipped by 3 bases and J by 4 bases; unmatched bases: 9. Germline CDR1 SGHAT, CDR2 FQNNGV. The CDR3 has 15 residues. Here the CDR3 DNA reads TGTGCCAGCAGCTTCGTGGCAGGGGGAAGTTACGAGCAGTACTTC. Its protein is CASSFVAGGSYEQYF.

Worth noting for this clonotype: Without the conserved terminal phenylalanine or tryptophan, this CDR3 likely stems from a read error. The J gene is TRBJ2-6, the V gene TRBV29-1; 7 positions match TRBD1. Germline values: CDR1 SQVTM, CDR2 ANQGSEA. The CDR3 spans 15 residues. The CDR3 here is CSVETGSSGANVLTS. The CDR3 DNA reads TGCAGCGTTGAGACAGGGAGCTCTGGAGCCAACGTCCTGACTTCC.

This clonotype was recorded a few times. The chain recombines TRBV12-5 with TRBJ2-1; D gene uncertain. Trimming took off 1 base at V and 5 bases at J, with 9 bases between the two ends. Germline CDR1 LGHNT, CDR2 FRNRAP. This CDR3 is 14 amino acids long. The CDR3 DNA reads TGTGCTAGTGGTTTGGGGGCAGGAGACAATGAGCAGTTCTTC. Its translation is CASGLGAGDNEQFF.

Comments on this clonotype: At one of its ends the junction is not consistent with the germline gene, which may arise from a read error. The rearrangement links TRBV12-5 to TRBJ1-2; 9 bases are a match to TRBD1. This CDR3 comprises 16 residues. CDR1 and CDR2 from the germline V gene are LGHNT and FRNRAP. CDR3 nucleotides: TGTGCTAGTCGTTTGGTCTTAGGACAGGGGCTCTATGGCTACATCTTC. Its protein product is CASRLVLGQGLYGYIF.

This clonotype appeared many times. This chain links TRBV11-2 with TRBJ2-2, with 7 positions matching TRBD1. The V segment lost 5 bases and the J segment 6 bases; nucleotides outside the gene matches: 12. The CDR3 sequence is 16 residues long. Germline V gives CDR1 SGHAT, CDR2 FQNNGV. The DNA of the CDR3 is TGTGCCAGCAGCATAAACAGGGGTTTCGTCGCCGGGGAGCTGTTTTTT. This gives the protein CASSINRGFVAGELFF.

The chain links TRBV5-5 to TRBJ2-1; TRBD1 matches 7 bases. This CDR3 has 14 amino acids. Germline V lookup: CDR1 SGHKS, CDR2 YYEKEE (reference sequence). Trimming cost V 2 bases and J 6 bases; bases outside gene matches: 5. Written as DNA, the CDR3 is TGTGCCAGCAGCTTCCCCGGGACAGCCAATGAGCAGTTCTTC. Translation: CASSFPGTANEQFF. The complete variable domain, with remaining parts taken from reference TRBV5-5 and TRBJ2-1, reads DAGVTQSPTHLIKTRGQQVTLRCSPISGHKSVSWYQQVLGQGPQFIFQYYEKEERGRGNFPDRFSARQFPNYSSELNVNALLLGDSALYLCASSFPGTANEQFFGPGTRLTVL.

This clonotype has a handful of counts. This chain links TRBV6-2 or TRBV6-3 with TRBJ2-7; a weak D match, TRBD1 (6 bases). The V end lost 4 bases, the J end lost 0 bases, and 13 bases lay between the germline ends. This CDR3 has 15 residues. The germline CDR1 and CDR2 sequences are MNHEY and SVGEGT. CDR3 residues: CASSFRDTSSYEQYF. The CDR3 region has the DNA TGTGCCAGCAGTTTCCGGGACACCTCCTCCTACGAGCAGTACTTC.

As regards this clonotype: A much more abundant neighbour one base away suggests this may be a read error. The rearrangement uses TRBV6-5 and TRBJ2-5; D assignment may be TRBD1 or TRBD2 (5 bases each). This CDR3 comprises 14 residues. Germline loops: CDR1 MNHEY, CDR2 SVGAGI. The CDR3 sequence is CARTPEGARETKYF. The CDR3 coding sequence is TGTGCCAGAACCCCGGAAGGGGCCAGGGAGACCAAGTACTTC.

V and J are TRBV6-1 and TRBJ2-3, with unresolved D. This CDR3 is 15 amino acids long. Germline CDR1 reads MNHNS; CDR2 reads SASEGT. Trimming pared 5 bases from V and 1 base from J, leaving 13 bases between. CDR3 sequence (DNA): TGTGCCAGCAGTCCCCCGATAGCCCGCACAGATACGCAGTATTTT. It yields the protein CASSPPIARTDTQYF.

The chain combines TRBV11-2 with TRBJ2-1; D unresolved. The CDR3 runs to 16 residues. Trimming cost V 5 bases and J 0 bases, with 14 bases left between them. Germline values: CDR1 SGHAT, CDR2 FQNNGV. CDR3 amino acids: CASSLALSLSYNEQFF. CDR3 bases: TGTGCCAGCAGCCTGGCCCTTTCTCTCTCCTACAATGAGCAGTTCTTC.

This clonotype was detected a few times. The V call is TRBV6-1, the J call TRBJ1-5; a possible D gene is TRBD1 (5 bases). V gave up 6 bases and J gave up 3 bases, with 6 bases separating them. Germline V gene data show CDR1 as MNHNS and CDR2 as SASEGT. The CDR3 is 12 residues long. CDR3 coding DNA: TGTGCCAGCAGGGGGGACAATCAGCCCCAGCATTTT. Its protein product is CASRGDNQPQHF.

This clonotype was picked up a small number of times. Sequence at one end of the junction differs from germline and may be a read error. The J gene is TRBJ2-7, the V gene TRBV14; tentative D call: TRBD2 (5 bases). Germline assignment: CDR1 SGHDN and CDR2 FVKESK. The CDR3 consists of 15 residues. CDR3 protein: CANSQGRGVTYEQYF. For the CDR3, the DNA is TGTGCCAACAGCCAAGGTCGGGGAGTCACGTACGAGCAGTACTTC.

For this clonotype: Its ends do not fully match the called genes, so a read error is possible. This sequence joins TRBV12-3 or TRBV12-4 and TRBJ1-5; D gene uncertain. This CDR3 has 11 amino acids. The CDR3 DNA is TGTGCCAGTGGGTCTGATCAGCCCCTGCATTTT. This translates into CASGSDQPLHF.

The gene calls are TRBV5-4 and TRBJ2-5; weak D call: TRBD1 (5 bases). Germline V CDR1 and CDR2: SGHNT, YYREEE (reference sequence). The CDR3 totals 15 residues. Trimming removed 4 bases at V and 2 bases at J, with 15 bases between. The CDR3 loop reads CASSGPIGAQETQYF. CDR3 DNA sequence: TGTGCCAGCAGCGGTCCCATTGGGGCGCAAGAGACCCAGTACTTC.